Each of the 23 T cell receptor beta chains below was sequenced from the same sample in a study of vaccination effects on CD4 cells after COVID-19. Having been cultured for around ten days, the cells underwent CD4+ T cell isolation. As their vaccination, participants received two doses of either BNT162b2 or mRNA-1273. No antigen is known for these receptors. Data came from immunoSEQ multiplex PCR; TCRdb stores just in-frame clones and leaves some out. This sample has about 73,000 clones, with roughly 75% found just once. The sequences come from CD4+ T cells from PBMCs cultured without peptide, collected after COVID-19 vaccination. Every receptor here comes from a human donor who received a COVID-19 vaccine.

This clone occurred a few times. DNA of the CDR3: TGTGCCAGCTCACCACTTCCCACCGGGGAGCTGTTTTTT. Translation gives CASSPLPTGELFF. This sequence joins TRBV18 and TRBJ2-2; D uncertain. V gave up 1 base and J gave up 4 bases, with 4 bases separating them. CDR1 and CDR2 from the germline V gene are KGHSH and LQKENI. CDR3 length equals 13 residues.

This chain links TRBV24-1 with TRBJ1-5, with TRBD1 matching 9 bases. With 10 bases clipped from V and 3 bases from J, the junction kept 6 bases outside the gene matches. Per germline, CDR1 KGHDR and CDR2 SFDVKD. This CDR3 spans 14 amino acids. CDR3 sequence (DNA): TGTGCCACGGGACAGGGCAACTCCAATCAGCCCCAGCATTTT. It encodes CATGQGNSNQPQHF.

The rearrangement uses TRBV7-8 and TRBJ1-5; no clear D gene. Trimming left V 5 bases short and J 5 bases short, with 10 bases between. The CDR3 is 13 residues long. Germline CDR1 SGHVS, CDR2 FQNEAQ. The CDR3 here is CASSRDGYQPQHF. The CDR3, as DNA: TGTGCCAGCAGCCGAGACGGATATCAGCCCCAGCATTTT.

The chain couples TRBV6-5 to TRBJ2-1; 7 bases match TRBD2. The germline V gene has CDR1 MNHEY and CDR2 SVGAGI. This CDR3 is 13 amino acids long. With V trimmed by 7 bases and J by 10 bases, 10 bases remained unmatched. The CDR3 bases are TGTGCCAGCACCTGGGAGAAGGGAGGGGAGCAGTTCTTC. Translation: CASTWEKGGEQFF.

In nucleotides, the CDR3 is TGCGCCAGCAGCTTGGAGGACAGGTTGAACACTGAAGCTTTCTTT. As protein: CASSLEDRLNTEAFF. The chain joins TRBV5-1 to TRBJ1-1; 7 bases fit TRBD1. Looked up from germline, CDR1 is SGHRS and CDR2 is YFSETQ. V gave up 0 bases and J gave up 0 bases; unmatched junction bases: 2. The CDR3 length is 15 residues.

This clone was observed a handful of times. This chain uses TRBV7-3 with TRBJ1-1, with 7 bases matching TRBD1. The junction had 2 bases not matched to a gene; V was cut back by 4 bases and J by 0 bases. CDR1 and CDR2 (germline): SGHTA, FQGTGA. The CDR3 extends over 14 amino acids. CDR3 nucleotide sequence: TGTGCCAGCAGCTCGGACAGGATGAACACTGAAGCTTTCTTT. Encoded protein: CASSSDRMNTEAFF. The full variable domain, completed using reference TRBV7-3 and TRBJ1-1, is GAGVSQTPSNKVTEKGKYVELRCDPISGHTALYWYRQSLGQGPEFLIYFQGTGAADDSGLPNDRFFAVRPEGSVSTLKIQRTERGDSAVYLCASSSDRMNTEAFFGQGTRLTVV.

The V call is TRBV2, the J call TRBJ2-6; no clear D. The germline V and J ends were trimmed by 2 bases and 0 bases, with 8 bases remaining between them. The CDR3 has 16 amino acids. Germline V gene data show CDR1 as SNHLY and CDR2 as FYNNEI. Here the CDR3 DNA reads TGTGCCAGCAGTGAATCGGGCATCTCTGGGGCCAACGTCCTGACTTTC. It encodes CASSESGISGANVLTF. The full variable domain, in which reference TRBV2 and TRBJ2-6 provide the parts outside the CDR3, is EPEVTQTPSHQVTQMGQEVILRCVPISNHLYFYWYRQILGQKVEFLVSFYNNEISEKSEIFDDQFSVERPDGSNFTLKIRSTKLEDSAMYFCASSESGISGANVLTFGAGSRLTVL.

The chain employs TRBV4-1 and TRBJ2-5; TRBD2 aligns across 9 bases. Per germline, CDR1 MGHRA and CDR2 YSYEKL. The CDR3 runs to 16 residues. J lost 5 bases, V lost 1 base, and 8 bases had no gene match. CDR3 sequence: CASSQVGRGGRETQYF. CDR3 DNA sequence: TGCGCCAGCAGCCAAGTCGGGCGGGGGGGCAGGGAGACCCAGTACTTC.

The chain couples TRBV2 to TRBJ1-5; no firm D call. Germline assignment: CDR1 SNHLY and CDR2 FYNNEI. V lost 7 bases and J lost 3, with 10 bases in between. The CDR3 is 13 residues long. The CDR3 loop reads CASTRGLNQPQHF. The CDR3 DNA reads TGTGCCAGCACTCGTGGCCTCAATCAGCCCCAGCATTTT.

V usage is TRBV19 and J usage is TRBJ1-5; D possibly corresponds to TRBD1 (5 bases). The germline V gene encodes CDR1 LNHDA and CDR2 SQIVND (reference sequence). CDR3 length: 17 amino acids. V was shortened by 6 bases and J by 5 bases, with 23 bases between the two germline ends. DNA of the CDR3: TGTGCCAGTAGCGTAAGGCAGGGATCCCCGGGGTATCAGCCCCAGCATTTT. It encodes CASSVRQGSPGYQPQHF.

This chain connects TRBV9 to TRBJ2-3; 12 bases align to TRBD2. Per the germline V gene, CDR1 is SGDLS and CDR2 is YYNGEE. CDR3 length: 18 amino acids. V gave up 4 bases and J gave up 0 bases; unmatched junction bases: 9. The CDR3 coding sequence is TGTGCCAGCAGCTCAGGACTAGCGGGGCCCCCTAGCACAGATACGCAGTATTTT. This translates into CASSSGLAGPPSTDTQYF.

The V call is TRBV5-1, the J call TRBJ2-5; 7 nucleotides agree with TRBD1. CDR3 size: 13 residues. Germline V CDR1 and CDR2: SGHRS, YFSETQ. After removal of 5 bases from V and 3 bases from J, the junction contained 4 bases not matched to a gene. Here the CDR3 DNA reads TGCGCCAGCAGGTCCGGGACAGAAGAGACCCAGTACTTC. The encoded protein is CASRSGTEETQYF.

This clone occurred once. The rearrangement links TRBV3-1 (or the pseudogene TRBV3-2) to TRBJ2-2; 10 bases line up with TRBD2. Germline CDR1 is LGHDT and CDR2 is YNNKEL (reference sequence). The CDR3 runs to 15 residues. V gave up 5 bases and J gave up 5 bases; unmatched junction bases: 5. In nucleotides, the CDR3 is TGTGCCAGCAGCACGGGACTAGCGCAGACCGGGGAGCTGTTTTTT. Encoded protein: CASSTGLAQTGELFF.

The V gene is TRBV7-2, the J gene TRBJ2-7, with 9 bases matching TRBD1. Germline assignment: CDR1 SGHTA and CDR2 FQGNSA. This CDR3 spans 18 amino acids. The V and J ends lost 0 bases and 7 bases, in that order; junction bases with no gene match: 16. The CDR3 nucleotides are TGTGCCAGCAGCTTAGCAGTCTCCGGGACAGGGTCCTATAGGGAGCAGTACGTC. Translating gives CASSLAVSGTGSYREQYV.

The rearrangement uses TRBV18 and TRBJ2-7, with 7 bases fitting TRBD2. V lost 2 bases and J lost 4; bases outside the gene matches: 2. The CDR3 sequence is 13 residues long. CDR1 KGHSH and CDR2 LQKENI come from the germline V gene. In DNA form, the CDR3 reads TGTGCCAGCTCACCAGGGAGGGGATACGAGCAGTACGTC. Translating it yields CASSPGRGYEQYV.

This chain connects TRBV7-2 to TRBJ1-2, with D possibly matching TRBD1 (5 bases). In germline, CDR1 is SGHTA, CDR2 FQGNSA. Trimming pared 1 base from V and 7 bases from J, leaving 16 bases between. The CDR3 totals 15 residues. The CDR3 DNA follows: TGTGCCAGCAGCTTAGGAGGCGGGGACGATCGTGGCTACACCTTC. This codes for CASSLGGGDDRGYTF. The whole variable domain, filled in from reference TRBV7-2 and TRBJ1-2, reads GAGVSQSPSNKVTEKGKDVELRCDPISGHTALYWYRQSLGQGLEFLIYFQGNSAPDKSGLPSDRFSAERTGGSVSTLTIQRTQQEDSAVYLCASSLGGGDDRGYTFGSGTRLTVV.

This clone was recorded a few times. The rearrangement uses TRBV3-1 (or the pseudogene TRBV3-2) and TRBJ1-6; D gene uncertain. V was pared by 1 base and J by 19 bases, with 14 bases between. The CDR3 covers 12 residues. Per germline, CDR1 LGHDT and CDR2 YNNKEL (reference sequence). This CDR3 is CASSQGSLTQHF. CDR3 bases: TGTGCCAGCAGCCAAGGCAGTCTGACCCAACACTTT.

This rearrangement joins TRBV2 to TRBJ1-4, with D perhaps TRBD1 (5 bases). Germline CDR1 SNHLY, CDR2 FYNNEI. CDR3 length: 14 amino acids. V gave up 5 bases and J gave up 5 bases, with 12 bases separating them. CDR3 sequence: CASSPDRQNEKLFF. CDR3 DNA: TGTGCCAGCAGTCCCGACAGACAGAATGAAAAACTGTTTTTT.

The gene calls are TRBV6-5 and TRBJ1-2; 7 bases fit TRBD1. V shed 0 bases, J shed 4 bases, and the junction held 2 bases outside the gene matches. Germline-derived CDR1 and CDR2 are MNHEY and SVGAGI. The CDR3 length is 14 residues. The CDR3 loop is CASSYSRTGYGYTF. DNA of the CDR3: TGTGCCAGCAGTTACTCCAGGACAGGCTATGGCTACACCTTC.

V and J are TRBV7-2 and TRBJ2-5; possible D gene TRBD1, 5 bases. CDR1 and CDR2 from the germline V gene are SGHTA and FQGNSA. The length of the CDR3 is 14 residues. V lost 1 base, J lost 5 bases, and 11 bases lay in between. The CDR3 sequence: CASSLVLAGETQYF. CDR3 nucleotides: TGTGCCAGCAGCTTAGTGTTGGCAGGGGAGACCCAGTACTTC.

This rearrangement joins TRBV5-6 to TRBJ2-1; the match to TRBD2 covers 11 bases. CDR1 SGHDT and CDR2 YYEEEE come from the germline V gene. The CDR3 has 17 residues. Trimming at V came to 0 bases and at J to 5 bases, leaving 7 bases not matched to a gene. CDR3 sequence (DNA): TGTGCCAGCAGCTTGGTGGCTAGCGGGGGGATTAACAATGAGCAGTTCTTC. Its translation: CASSLVASGGINNEQFF.

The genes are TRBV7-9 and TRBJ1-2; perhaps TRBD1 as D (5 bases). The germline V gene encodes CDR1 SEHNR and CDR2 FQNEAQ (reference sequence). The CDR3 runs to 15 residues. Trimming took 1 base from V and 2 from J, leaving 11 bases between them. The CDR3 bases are TGTGCCAGCAGCTTAGAGGGGACGGGGAACTATGGCTACACCTTC. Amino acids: CASSLEGTGNYGYTF.

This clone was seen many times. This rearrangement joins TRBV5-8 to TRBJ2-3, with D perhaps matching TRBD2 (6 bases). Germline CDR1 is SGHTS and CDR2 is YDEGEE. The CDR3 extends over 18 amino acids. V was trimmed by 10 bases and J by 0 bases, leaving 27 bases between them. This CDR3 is CASPNNPGETASTDTQYF. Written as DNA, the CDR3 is TGTGCCTCCCCGAATAATCCGGGGGAGACAGCTAGCACAGATACGCAGTATTTT.